This T cell receptor (beta chain) emerged from a study of vaccination and CD4 T cells after COVID-19. Stated treatment: roughly 11-day PBMC culture with coronavirus spike peptide pools or control peptides (ViraFEST assay). This clonotype has a handful of counts. Its antigen remains unidentified. The junction departs from germline at one end; a sequencing error may be responsible. Sequenced with the Oncomine TCR Beta short-read assay was DNA taken from cultured CD4+ T cells. MiXCR, applied by TCRdb to the PCR reads, yields one record per CDR3 protein. This sample has more than 12,000 distinct CDR3 sequences; approximately 50% occur once, and the top ten carry 3.5% to 5%. The source of this sequence is a human donor who had recovered from COVID-19. The sample consisted of CD4+ T cells from blood, cultured in vitro, taken before SARS-CoV-2 vaccination.

The CDR3 nucleotides are TGTGCCAGCAGCATTAGCGGACAGGGTACTTCACCTCTCCACTTT. This gives the protein CASSISGQGTSPLHF. The chain carries TRBV11-2 and TRBJ1-6, with 8 bases that match TRBD1. This CDR3 spans 15 amino acids. The germline CDR1 and CDR2 sequences are SGHAT and FQNNGV.